This entry lists 28 T cell receptor beta chains sequenced from one sample in a study of identical twins. TCRdb redid the calling of the 5' RACE reads with MiXCR, one entry per CDR3 protein. Of a few hundred thousand distinct CDR3 sequences listed, 18% were seen once; the top ten hold 12%. Sequencing was done on a sample of naive T cells sorted from blood. The receptor set was obtained from a man aged 45-60 years in good health.

V usage is TRBV27 and J usage is TRBJ2-2, with 7 bases lining up with TRBD1. The CDR3 contains 14 residues. With 5 bases clipped from V and 3 bases from J, the junction kept 3 bases outside the gene matches. Germline CDR1 is MNHEY and CDR2 is SMNVEV (reference sequence). CDR3 residues: CASSRQGYTGELFF. CDR3 nucleotides: TGTGCCAGCAGTAGACAGGGATACACCGGGGAGCTGTTTTTT.

This clonotype was picked up many times. V is TRBV7-2 and J is TRBJ1-1, with 7 bases matching TRBD1. The CDR3 runs 14 residues. V lost 5 bases, J lost 6 bases, and 9 bases stayed unmatched. Germline V CDR1 and CDR2: SGHTA, FQGNSA. The CDR3 loop is CASSPRQGMAEAFF. The CDR3, as DNA: TGTGCCAGCAGCCCTCGACAGGGTATGGCTGAAGCTTTCTTT. Filled out from reference TRBV7-2 and TRBJ1-1, the complete variable domain reads GAGVSQSPSNKVTEKGKDVELRCDPISGHTALYWYRQSLGQGLEFLIYFQGNSAPDKSGLPSDRFSAERTGGSVSTLTIQRTQQEDSAVYLCASSPRQGMAEAFFGQGTRLTVV.

This chain connects TRBV20-1 to TRBJ2-7, with 7 bases aligning to TRBD2. The CDR3 has 14 amino acids. Trimming removed 6 bases from V and 2 bases from J; junction bases left unmatched: 10. CDR1 DFQATT and CDR2 SNEGSKA come from the germline V gene (reference sequence). CDR3 DNA sequence: TGCAGTGCAAACTCCGGGACTATCCCCTACGAGCAGTACTTC. Translated: CSANSGTIPYEQYF.

The chain carries TRBV6-2 or TRBV6-3 and TRBJ2-1; 7 bases line up with TRBD1. Germline CDR1 reads MNHEY; CDR2 reads SVGEGT. The CDR3 consists of 13 residues. V dropped 1 base and J dropped 7; count of bases not matched to a gene: 1. The CDR3 region is CASSYYRGNEQFF. The CDR3, as DNA: TGTGCCAGCAGTTACTACAGGGGTAATGAGCAGTTCTTC.

The genes are TRBV27 and TRBJ1-5; the match to TRBD1 covers 8 bases. CDR1 and CDR2 from the germline V gene are MNHEY and SMNVEV (reference sequence). This CDR3 has 14 residues. J was trimmed by 6 bases and V by 1 base; bases with no gene match: 2. CDR3 loop: CASSLYRGGQPQHF. In DNA form, the CDR3 reads TGTGCCAGCAGTTTATACAGGGGGGGTCAGCCCCAGCATTTT.

The rearrangement joins TRBV4-3 to TRBJ1-5; D is perhaps TRBD1 (5 bases). CDR1 and CDR2 (germline): LGHNA, YSLEER. This CDR3 contains 18 residues. Trimming removed 0 bases from V and 0 bases from J, with 15 bases in between. The CDR3 DNA is TGCGCCAGCAGCCAAGATTGGGGGACCGGGTATAGCAATCAGCCCCAGCATTTT. Translating it yields CASSQDWGTGYSNQPQHF.

This clonotype has only a few counts. The chain employs TRBV7-2 and TRBJ2-3; TRBD2 matches 7 bases. The CDR3 has 15 amino acids. CDR1 and CDR2 (germline): SGHTA, FQGNSA. Trimming removed 3 bases from V and 4 bases from J; junction bases left unmatched: 7. CDR3 protein: CASSLTGGSPDTQYF. CDR3 bases: TGTGCCAGCAGCTTGACTGGCGGGAGTCCAGATACGCAGTATTTT.

In its sample, this clonotype was seen many times. V is TRBV5-1 and J is TRBJ2-5; D is unclear. The CDR3 is 14 amino acids. Germline loops: CDR1 SGHRS, CDR2 YFSETQ. Trimming cost V 0 bases and J 3 bases, with 9 bases left between them. CDR3 region: CASSLGFLKETQYF. The CDR3 nucleotides read TGCGCCAGCAGCTTGGGCTTCTTGAAAGAGACCCAGTACTTC.

This clonotype was detected ten times or more. This chain connects TRBV2 to TRBJ2-1, with D possibly being TRBD1 (6 bases). Per germline, CDR1 SNHLY and CDR2 FYNNEI. V was shortened by 9 bases and J by 7 bases, with 19 bases between the two germline ends. The CDR3 length is 14 residues. The CDR3 nucleotides read TGTGCCAGGGGGAGTGTGGACAGAAGGAATGAGCAGTTCTTC. This sequence encodes CARGSVDRRNEQFF.

The rearrangement joins TRBV24-1 to TRBJ2-2, with D unclear. Trimming removed 7 bases from V and 0 bases from J, with 2 bases in between. CDR1 KGHDR and CDR2 SFDVKD come from the germline V gene. CDR3 length equals 12 residues. The CDR3 nucleotides are TGTGCCACCAGGTCGAACACCGGGGAGCTGTTTTTT. The encoded protein is CATRSNTGELFF.

This clonotype was counted between two and nine times. V and J are TRBV12-3 or TRBV12-4 and TRBJ1-1; D might be TRBD1 (5 bases). This CDR3 is 13 amino acids long. V lost 7 bases and J 8 bases, leaving 17 bases between the germline ends. The CDR3 DNA reads TGTGCCAGCATCCAAGGAGCAGGGAGCGAAGCTTTCTTT. It translates to CASIQGAGSEAFF.

The genes are TRBV20-1 and TRBJ1-4; TRBD1 is a possible D gene (6 bases). This CDR3 spans 14 amino acids. Per the germline V gene, CDR1 is DFQATT and CDR2 is SNEGSKA (reference sequence). V was clipped by 1 base and J by 6 bases, with 12 bases between them. Here the CDR3 DNA reads TGCAGTGCTAGAGTCGGGGGCGCGGATGAAAAACTGTTTTTT. It encodes CSARVGGADEKLFF.

The chain joins TRBV5-1 to TRBJ1-1, with D perhaps TRBD1 (5 bases). The CDR3 covers 15 residues. Per the germline V gene, CDR1 is SGHRS and CDR2 is YFSETQ. Trimming shortened V by 0 bases and J by 7 bases, and 16 bases separated the two germline ends. The CDR3: CASSLAKGQVYEAFF. The DNA for the CDR3 is TGCGCCAGCAGCTTGGCCAAAGGACAAGTTTATGAAGCTTTCTTT.

This clonotype showed up just a few times. The gene calls are TRBV28 and TRBJ2-7; maybe TRBD2 (6 bases). In germline, CDR1 is MDHEN, CDR2 SYDVKM. Trimming pared 7 bases from V and 2 bases from J, leaving 21 bases between. This CDR3 is 16 amino acids long. In DNA form, the CDR3 reads TGTGCCAGCACTACCTTCATCGGGAGTATCACCTACGAGCAGTACTTC. This codes for CASTTFIGSITYEQYF.

This clonotype was counted a few times. This chain uses TRBV28 with TRBJ2-7, with TRBD1 matching 10 bases. The V segment lost 6 bases and the J segment 2 bases; nucleotides outside the gene matches: 7. From germline, CDR1 is MDHEN and CDR2 SYDVKM. This CDR3 contains 15 residues. The CDR3: CASSLGTGEPYEQYF. CDR3 coding DNA: TGTGCCAGCAGCCTCGGGACAGGGGAGCCCTACGAGCAGTACTTC.

V usage is TRBV12-3 or TRBV12-4 and J usage is TRBJ2-4; 9 nucleotides match TRBD1. The ends lost 3 bases at V and 6 bases at J; junction bases unmatched: 6. There are 15 residues in the CDR3. CDR3 loop: CASSFDRGSVNIQYF. CDR3 in DNA: TGTGCCAGCAGTTTCGACAGGGGGTCGGTAAACATTCAGTACTTC.

The V call is TRBV20-1, the J call TRBJ2-2, with 9 bases that match TRBD2. This CDR3 region has 15 residues. Germline assignment: CDR1 DFQATT and CDR2 SNEGSKA (reference sequence). Losses at the gene ends were 1 base for V and 4 bases for J; bases not matched to a gene: 4. CDR3 amino acids: CSARVAGAITGELFF. As DNA, the CDR3 is TGCAGTGCTAGAGTAGCGGGGGCGATCACCGGGGAGCTGTTTTTT.

This chain links TRBV6-2 or TRBV6-3 with TRBJ2-6, with D perhaps being TRBD1 or TRBD2 (5 bases each). CDR1 is MNHEY, CDR2 SVGEGT, per germline. The CDR3 totals 17 residues. V was trimmed by 2 bases and J by 0 bases, leaving 11 bases between them. This chain's CDR3 is CASSYEGWDSGANVLTF. CDR3 nucleotide sequence: TGTGCCAGCAGTTACGAGGGGTGGGACTCTGGGGCCAACGTCCTGACTTTC.

This clonotype was observed a handful of times. The V gene is TRBV4-1, the J gene TRBJ1-5; D is unclear. This CDR3 contains 15 residues. CDR1 MGHRA and CDR2 YSYEKL come from the germline V gene. Trimming took 2 bases from V and 5 from J, leaving 13 bases between them. The CDR3 spells CASSQYDDNYQPQHF. The CDR3 DNA reads as TGCGCCAGCAGCCAATACGACGACAATTATCAGCCCCAGCATTTT.

The V and J genes are TRBV20-1 and TRBJ2-7, with TRBD2 matching over 12 bases. The CDR3 spans 13 residues. The V gene end was trimmed by 6 bases and the J gene end by 5 bases; junction bases not matched to a gene: 5. Germline CDR1 is DFQATT and CDR2 is SNEGSKA (reference sequence). The CDR3 DNA reads TGCAGTGCCCCCGGACTAGCGGGAAACGAGCAGTACTTC. Its translation: CSAPGLAGNEQYF.

This rearrangement joins TRBV20-1 to TRBJ2-1, with 9 bases that match TRBD2. The CDR3 consists of 13 residues. The V segment lost 4 bases and the J segment 9 bases; nucleotides outside the gene matches: 7. CDR1 is DFQATT, CDR2 SNEGSKA, per germline (reference sequence). The CDR3 DNA is TGCAGTGCTATCTATAGCGGGAGCAGTGAGCAGTTCTTC. This codes for CSAIYSGSSEQFF.

This clonotype turned up a few times. The gene calls are TRBV20-1 and TRBJ2-7; 12 bases line up with TRBD2. Germline CDR1 reads DFQATT; CDR2 reads SNEGSKA (reference sequence). J lost 4 bases, V lost 2 bases, and 6 bases had no gene match. The CDR3 contains 15 residues. CDR3 nucleotides: TGCAGTGCTAGAAAAACCGGGACTAGCGGGTACGAGCAGTACTTC. Its translation is CSARKTGTSGYEQYF.

This chain links TRBV28 with TRBJ2-3; 7 positions agree with TRBD2. Per the germline V gene, CDR1 is MDHEN and CDR2 is SYDVKM. V lost 5 bases, J lost 1 base, and 6 bases stayed unmatched. CDR3 size: 15 residues. DNA for the CDR3: TGTGCCAGCAGTCGACTAGCCCGGGGCACAGATACGCAGTATTTT. Translation: CASSRLARGTDTQYF.

This clonotype came up a few times. This sequence joins TRBV4-1 and TRBJ1-1; 7 bases are a match to TRBD1. The germline CDR1 and CDR2 sequences are MGHRA and YSYEKL. J was trimmed by 4 bases and V by 1 base; bases with no gene match: 9. The CDR3 has 16 amino acids. CDR3 nucleotides: TGCGCCAGCAGCCAAGTAGGGGGCCTAGGAGCCACTGAAGCTTTCTTT. It specifies CASSQVGGLGATEAFF.

This clonotype has a handful of counts. CDR3 sequence: CRIQGDVADTQYF. The CDR3 coding sequence is TGCAGAATACAGGGGGATGTCGCAGATACGCAGTATTTT. V is TRBV20-1 and J is TRBJ2-3; 8 positions agree with TRBD1. The CDR3 is 13 residues long. The germline V gene has CDR1 DFQATT and CDR2 SNEGSKA (reference sequence).

In this sample, this clonotype turned up a few times. V is TRBV20-1 and J is TRBJ2-7; a weak D match, TRBD2 (5 bases). Trimming left V 5 bases short and J 6 bases short, with 17 bases between. Germline-derived CDR1 and CDR2 are DFQATT and SNEGSKA (reference sequence). The CDR3 has 13 amino acids. The CDR3 DNA reads as TGCAGTGCTCAACAACTAGGAACCTCCGAGCAGTACTTC. Protein product: CSAQQLGTSEQYF.

The sample holds one count of this clonotype. The V and J genes are TRBV3-1 and TRBJ1-1; 7 nucleotides match TRBD1. Trimming cost V 4 bases and J 4 bases; bases outside gene matches: 9. CDR1 and CDR2 (germline): LGHDT, YNNKEL (reference sequence). CDR3 length: 15 residues. CDR3 DNA: TGTGCCAGCAGCCCCGACGGGGCAGGGGGCACTGAAGCTTTCTTT. Residues: CASSPDGAGGTEAFF. The full variable domain, completed using reference TRBV3-1 and TRBJ1-1, is DTAVSQTPKYLVTQMGNDKSIKCEQNLGHDTMYWYKQDSKKFLKIMFSYNNKELIINETVPNRFSPKSPDKAHLNLHINSLELGDSAVYFCASSPDGAGGTEAFFGQGTRLTVV.

The V call is TRBV27, the J call TRBJ2-5; D perhaps matches TRBD2 (6 bases). The CDR3 covers 13 residues. V lost 4 bases to trimming and J lost 4 bases, with 10 bases between them. Per germline, CDR1 MNHEY and CDR2 SMNVEV (reference sequence). The CDR3 DNA follows: TGTGCCAGCAGTTGGCGGGAAGGAGAGACCCAGTACTTC. Its protein product is CASSWREGETQYF.